This TCR beta chain was profiled in a study of T-cell reconstitution after alpha-beta-depleted transplantation in children. The library targeted TCRbeta and was prepared with unique molecular identifiers. MiXCR, applied by TCRdb to the PCR reads, yields one record per CDR3 protein. The data contain a few hundred thousand distinct CDR3 sequences, about an eighth of them singletons. Overall study findings and caveats: Newly produced T cells mostly accounted for T-cell counts and diversity one year post-transplant. From surviving recipient T cells and thymic progenitors came the high day-60 TCRbeta diversity observed in some patients.

The sample holds many counts of this clonotype. No antigen is known for it. CDR1 and CDR2 from the germline V gene are SGHVS and FQNEAQ. CDR3 length equals 15 residues. V lost 4 bases and J 5 bases, leaving 17 bases between the germline ends. The chain employs TRBV7-8 and TRBJ2-5, with D unresolved. This clonotype originated in a male patient younger than 18 who had a stem cell transplant for acute myeloid leukemia, so the T cells may come from the graft donor. The sample here was PBMCs, mostly from graft donor cells, taken 360 days after TCRalphabeta/CD19-depleted stem cell transplant. The CDR3: CASSSPGVGSETQYF. As DNA, the CDR3 is TGTGCCAGCAGCTCCCCCGGAGTGGGAAGTGAGACCCAGTACTTC.